This TCR beta chain was documented in a study of T cell responses to AZD1222 COVID-19 vaccine. The CDR3 length is 13 residues. Germline V lookup: CDR1 SNHLY, CDR2 FYNNEI. The J segment lost 6 bases and the V segment lost 4 bases, leaving 2 bases of the junction unmatched. Sequencing was performed with immunoSEQ multiplex PCR; in TCRdb, only in-frame clones are kept and a portion is missing. The table shows some 84,000 clones, with 87% occurring only once. This chain joins TRBV2 and TRBJ2-2, with 7 positions matching TRBD1. Sequenced here: peripheral blood, sampled 28 days after the second AZD1222 dose. The receptor's source is an adult who received the AZD1222 COVID-19 vaccine. CDR3 sequence: CASSVQGAGELFF. CDR3 DNA sequence: TGTGCCAGCAGTGTCCAGGGGGCCGGGGAGCTGTTTTTT.